This TCR beta chain derives from a study of cytomegalovirus exposure and HLA in healthy donors. Trimming at V came to 2 bases and at J to 4 bases, leaving 5 bases not matched to a gene. The CDR3 runs to 15 residues. The germline CDR1 and CDR2 sequences are PRHDT and FYEKMQ (reference sequence). The PCR made use of 60 Vbeta and 13 Jbeta primers. Profiled with immunoSEQ multiplex PCR; TCRdb holds only in-frame clones, not every one. The sample records approximately 140,000 clones, around 80% being singletons. The J gene is TRBJ2-1, the V gene TRBV13; TRBD2 matches 7 bases. The specimen was PBMCs. This clonotype was sampled from a man aged 18-30 years in good health and CMV-seropositive. In nucleotides, the CDR3 is TGTGCCAGCAGCTTATACGGACTAGAATACAATGAGCAGTTCTTC. Translated: CASSLYGLEYNEQFF.